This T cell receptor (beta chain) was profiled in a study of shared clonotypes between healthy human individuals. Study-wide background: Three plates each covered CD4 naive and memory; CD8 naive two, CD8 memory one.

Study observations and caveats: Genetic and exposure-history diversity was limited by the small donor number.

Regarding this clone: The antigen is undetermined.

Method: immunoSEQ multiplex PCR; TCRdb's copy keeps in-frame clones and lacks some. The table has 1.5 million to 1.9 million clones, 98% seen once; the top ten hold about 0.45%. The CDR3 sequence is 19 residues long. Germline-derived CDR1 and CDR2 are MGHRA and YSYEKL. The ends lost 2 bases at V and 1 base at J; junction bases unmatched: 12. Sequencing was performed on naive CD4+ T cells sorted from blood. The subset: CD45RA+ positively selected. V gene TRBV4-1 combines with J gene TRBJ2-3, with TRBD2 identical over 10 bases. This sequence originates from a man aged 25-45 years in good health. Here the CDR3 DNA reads TGCGCCAGCAGCCAACCCCGGGATAGCGGGAGGTCTGGCACAGATACGCAGTATTTT. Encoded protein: CASSQPRDSGRSGTDTQYF.